This T cell receptor (beta chain) was identified in a study of blood T cell repertoires in COVID-19. In the study overall: Samples came from the United States, Italy and Spain, spanning acute and convalescent COVID-19. In each case, the material was cDNA or gDNA derived from T cells, B-cell-depleted T cells, or PBMCs.

This clone appeared once. The germline gene is not matched at one end of the junction; a read error may be the cause. The germline V gene encodes CDR1 KGHSH and CDR2 LQKENI. CDR3 length: 13 residues. Study processing details: Amplification of reference gene primers was used by the study to estimate nucleated cell counts. Here immunoSEQ multiplex PCR was the method, and the copy in TCRdb shows in-frame clones only, minus some. That table furnishes V, J and clone size, whereas the DNA furnished D and trimming. The sample holds about 180,000 clones, 80% to 90% seen once. This TCR was sampled from a man between 18 and 35 years old who had recovered from COVID-19. J is TRBJ2-1 and V is TRBV18; 11 bases map to TRBD2. Sequencing used peripheral blood. The chain's CDR3 is CASSPTSGGPWIF. DNA for the CDR3: TGTGCCAGCTCACCAACTAGCGGGGGTCCTTGGATCTTC.